Listed here are 6 T cell receptor beta chains from one sample, sequenced in a study of cytomegalovirus exposure and HLA in healthy donors. A multiplex PCR was run with 60 Vbeta primers and 13 Jbeta primers. Some clones are missing from TCRdb's copy, which holds only in-frame ones; the method was immunoSEQ multiplex PCR. The sample carries some 200,000 clones, about four fifths recorded once. Material: PBMCs. Receptor source: a girl aged 10 to 17 in good health and CMV-seropositive.

This clone appeared a few times. The chain recombines TRBV9 with TRBJ1-6; 7 bases are shared with TRBD1. Germline V gene lookup returns CDR1 SGDLS and CDR2 YYNGEE. The CDR3 totals 17 residues. V lost 3 bases and J lost 0; bases outside the gene matches: 6. Here the CDR3 DNA reads TGTGCCAGCAGCGGCGAACAGGGGTTCTCCTATAATTCACCCCTCCACTTT. This encodes CASSGEQGFSYNSPLHF.

This clone came up once. The V and J genes are TRBV9 and TRBJ1-4, with 8 bases that match TRBD1. The germline CDR1 and CDR2 sequences are SGDLS and YYNGEE. The V and J ends lost 0 bases and 7 bases, in that order; junction bases with no gene match: 2. The CDR3 has 14 amino acids. The CDR3 sequence is CASSVGQGLEKLFF. The CDR3 nucleotides read TGTGCCAGCAGCGTAGGACAGGGGCTTGAAAAACTGTTTTTT.

The chain links TRBV6-5 to TRBJ2-7; the match to TRBD2 covers 8 bases. With 6 bases clipped from V and 3 bases from J, the junction kept 7 bases outside the gene matches. This CDR3 region has 14 residues. CDR1 MNHEY and CDR2 SVGAGI come from the germline V gene. The CDR3 spells CASRILAESYEQYF. The CDR3 DNA reads TGTGCCAGCAGAATACTAGCGGAAAGCTACGAGCAGTACTTC.

This clone has just a few counts. V and J are TRBV5-4 and TRBJ2-2; 8 positions agree with TRBD2. The CDR3 spans 16 residues. Germline V gene data show CDR1 as SGHNT and CDR2 as YYREEE (reference sequence). Trimming removed 0 bases from V and 1 base from J; junction bases left unmatched: 2. CDR3 nucleotides: TGTGCCAGCAGCTTGGCCGGGGGGGTGAACACCGGGGAGCTGTTTTTT. It translates to CASSLAGGVNTGELFF.

This chain links TRBV19 with TRBJ1-5; D remains unclear. With 5 bases removed from V and 0 bases from J, the gap between germline ends came to 8 bases. This CDR3 comprises 14 residues. Germline loops: CDR1 LNHDA, CDR2 SQIVND (reference sequence). This CDR3 reads CASSYYYSNQPQHF. In nucleotides, the CDR3 is TGTGCCAGTAGTTATTATTATAGCAATCAGCCCCAGCATTTT.

The chain joins TRBV2 to TRBJ1-1, with TRBD1 matching over 9 bases. This CDR3 has 14 residues. Trimming at V came to 5 bases and at J to 5 bases, leaving 6 bases not matched to a gene. The V gene's germline CDR1 is SNHLY and CDR2 FYNNEI. DNA for the CDR3: TGTGCCAGCAGTATCGGACAGGGGATGACTGAAGCTTTCTTT. This codes for CASSIGQGMTEAFF.